The present TCR beta chain was sequenced within a study of response to subunit inactivated influenza vaccine. Study findings and constraints: Seasonal influenza vaccination, on each occasion, was suggested by the authors to recruit few new T cells.

MiXCR was run by TCRdb on the RT-PCR reads, yielding one entry per CDR3 protein. Of about 480,000 distinct CDR3 sequences in the sample, 10% to 15% were seen once. This clonotype turned up a few times. The antigen remains unidentified. This receptor was taken from a man between 50 and 59 years old who received an inactivated influenza vaccine. The starting material was PBMCs from blood, obtained roughly 45 days after vaccination.

The CDR3 sequence is CASSYSSGSEGKKTNQYF. As DNA, the CDR3 is TGTGCCAGCAGTTACTCATCTGGATCGGAGGGGAAGAAGACGAACCAGTACTTC. V and J are TRBV6-2 or TRBV6-3 and TRBJ2-5; weak D call: TRBD2 (6 bases). V was pared by 0 bases and J by 10 bases, with 27 bases between. CDR1 MNHEY and CDR2 SVGEGT come from the germline V gene. CDR3 length: 18 amino acids.